This TCR beta chain appears in the sequencing data of a study of blood T cells in healthy people across ages. A second about 6 to 12 cycle PCR used barcoded and J-beta primers. TCRdb reprocessed the 5' RACE reads with MiXCR, giving one entry per CDR3 protein. The sample has around 970,000 distinct CDR3 sequences; around 54% are singletons. Researchers isolated at least 7 million PBMCs per sample. From germline, CDR1 is SGHTA and CDR2 FQGNSA. The length of the CDR3 is 15 residues. The TCR originated in an older woman in good health. This chain uses TRBV7-2 with TRBJ2-4, with 11 bases fitting TRBD2. The DNA end favors TRBJ2-7, so the J call may be wrong. Sample: blood. The CDR3 spells CASFRTSGSLYEQYF. DNA for the CDR3: TGTGCCAGCTTCCGTACTAGCGGGAGCCTGTACGAGCAGTACTTC.